This paragraph covers one T cell receptor (beta chain) sequence. Its antigen is unknown. No clone much larger than this one lies a single base away; base qualities are absent. The immunoSEQ Assay, a bias-controlled multiplex PCR, was used to amplify TCRbeta CDR3 regions from genomic DNA. The study's processing was this. The number of nucleated cells in each sample was estimated from the amplification of reference gene primers within the assay. To quantify the absolute abundance of each unique TCRbeta CDR3 rearrangement, sequence reads were collapsed and filtered. For each sample, productive Simpson clonality was calculated as the square root of Simpson's diversity index across productive rearrangements. TCRdb provides this immuneACCESS table in a form limited to in-frame rearrangements. Some clones are lacking; in checked studies, under half of them reflect an unresolved V gene, and why the rest are absent is not known. The V and J calls and clone size come from that table; D and trimming were worked out from the DNA. This sample is represented by about 26,000 clones; 92% of them were singletons. 2.8% of the sample is held by the ten biggest clonotypes.

The data were taken from a study of blood T cell repertoires in COVID-19 (dated by TCRdb to about 2020). Regarding the complete study: Collaborator samples came from the United States, Italy and Spain and covered acute and convalescent phases of COVID-19. Samples were obtained from the ongoing ImmuneRACE study (first 160 participants) and from roughly 1,300 subjects provided by 6 global collaborators. The material from the prospective study consisted of cDNA or gDNA derived from T cells, B-cell-depleted T cells, or PBMCs. Subjects who had been exposed to COVID-19, were actively infected with it, or had recovered from it provided the deeply sampled blood TCRbeta repertoires that made up the dataset. Where HLA class I and class II types were available, the types were taken from metadata supplied by the sample provider, not from assay-based typing. Nearly every sample came with metadata listing a de-identified subject ID, COVID-19 status, age in years and sex. The repertoires were released in a freely available public database intended as a resource for research on the immune response to SARS-CoV-2. Beyond this particular receptor, the publication reports: The quantity of clinical and demographic metadata differed by source and by participant and was supplied without curation.

The germline ends are 6 bases apart after V is trimmed by 0 bases and J by 5 bases. The CDR3 starts with the cysteine, ends with the phenylalanine, and has 13 residues. Only the CDR3 part of the read is kept: 39 bases, read in frame from the first base. According to the germline V gene, CDR1 reads SGHTS and CDR2 reads YDEGEE. Whole blood was collected in K2EDTA tubes by collaborating institutions according to the institutions' own protocols. For TCRbeta analysis, collaborators shipped samples as frozen whole blood, isolated PBMCs, or DNA extracted from either of those sample types. The receptor was isolated from a human donor in a cohort sampled during active COVID-19. Sequencing was carried out using peripheral blood. The receptor chain draws on TRBV5-8 and TRBJ2-4; no D gene is confidently identified. The DNA sequence is as follows: TGTGCCAGCAGCTTGGCGTTTCAAAACATTCAGTACTTC. Its translation is CASSLAFQNIQYF. With the rest looked up from the reference TRBV5-8 and TRBJ2-4 genes rather than sequenced, the full variable domain is EAGVTQSPTHLIKTRGQQATLRCSPISGHTSVYWYQQALGLGLQFLLWYDEGEERNRGNFPPRFSGRQFPNYSSELNVNALELEDSALYLCASSLAFQNIQYFGAGTRLSVL.